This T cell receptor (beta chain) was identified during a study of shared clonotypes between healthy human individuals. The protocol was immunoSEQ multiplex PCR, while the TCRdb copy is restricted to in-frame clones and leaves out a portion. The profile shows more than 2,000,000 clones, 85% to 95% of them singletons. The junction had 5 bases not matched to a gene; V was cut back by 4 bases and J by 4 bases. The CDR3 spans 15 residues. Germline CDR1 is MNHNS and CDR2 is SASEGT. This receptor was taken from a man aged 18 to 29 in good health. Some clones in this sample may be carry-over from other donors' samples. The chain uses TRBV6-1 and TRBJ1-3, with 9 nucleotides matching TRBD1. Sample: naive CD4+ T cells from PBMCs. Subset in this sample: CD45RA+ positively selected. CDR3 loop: CASSGGTGRGNTIYF. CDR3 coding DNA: TGTGCCAGCAGTGGGGGGACAGGGCGAGGAAACACCATATATTTT.